Listed below are T cell receptor beta chains from one sample, sequenced in a study of CD8 T cells in ankylosing spondylitis. One entry per CDR3 protein results from TCRdb running MiXCR on the 5' RACE reads. The sample lists around 450,000 distinct CDR3 sequences; about 25% were seen once. The sequenced material came from blood, either unsorted or a sorted T cell fraction (not recorded which). The source of these receptors is a male donor with ankylosing spondylitis. The CDR3 runs from the conserved cysteine through the conserved F or W. Fields, in order: V gene, D gene, J gene, clone size, CDR3 protein, CDR3 DNA. D genes are given only for firm matches. The size field is filled for only some rows; it gives once, few, many or a size class.

TRBV29-1,NA,TRBJ1-5,few,CSVVTGDYQPQHF,TGCAGCGTTGTTACAGGAGATTATCAGCCCCAGCATTTT
TRBV3-1,NA,TRBJ2-3,NA,CASSPTGRTDTQYF,TGTGCCAGCAGCCCGACGGGACGCACAGATACGCAGTATTTT
TRBV5-1,TRBD1,TRBJ1-5,few,CASSRVPGQGGGEPQHF,TGCGCCAGCAGCCGGGTCCCGGGACAGGGAGGAGGTGAGCCCCAGCATTTT
TRBV12-3/TRBV12-4,NA,TRBJ2-2,few,CASRRPGELFF,TGTGCCAGCAGGAGGCCCGGGGAGCTGTTTTTT
TRBV4-2,NA,TRBJ2-7,once,CASSQDPQGPHEQYF,TGTGCCAGCAGCCAAGATCCGCAGGGGCCCCACGAGCAGTACTTC
TRBV29-1,NA,TRBJ2-7,few,CSVLGLREVSYEQYF,TGCAGCGTTCTGGGTCTGAGGGAGGTGTCCTACGAGCAGTACTTC
TRBV12-3/TRBV12-4,NA,TRBJ1-1,few,CASRGSLNTEAFF,TGTGCCAGCAGGGGAAGTTTGAACACTGAAGCTTTCTTT
TRBV15,NA,TRBJ1-4,few,CATSSARGEKLFF,TGTGCCACCAGCAGTGCAAGGGGAGAAAAACTGTTTTTT
TRBV5-1,NA,TRBJ1-6,NA,CASSDNNSPLHF,TGCGCCAGCAGCGATAATAATTCACCCCTCCACTTT
TRBV12-3/TRBV12-4,TRBD2,TRBJ2-5,NA,CASSWVAGQETQYF,TGTGCCAGCAGTTGGGTAGCGGGCCAAGAGACCCAGTACTTC
TRBV29-1,NA,TRBJ1-4,NA,CSVAAGPWEKLFF,TGCAGCGTTGCAGCGGGACCATGGGAAAAACTGTTTTTT
TRBV5-1,TRBD2,TRBJ2-1,NA,CASSGTSSPQQFF,TGCGCCAGCAGCGGGACTAGCAGTCCCCAGCAGTTCTTC
TRBV4-2,TRBD1,TRBJ1-2,NA,CASSPQGQGVNYGYTF,TGTGCCAGCAGCCCCCAAGGTCAGGGGGTTAACTATGGCTACACCTTC
TRBV12-3/TRBV12-4,TRBD1,TRBJ1-2,few,CASSPSGTGERGYTF,TGTGCCAGCAGCCCCTCCGGGACAGGGGAGCGAGGCTACACCTTC
TRBV2,NA,TRBJ2-1,few,CASSELAYNEQFF,TGTGCCAGCAGTGAACTAGCGTACAATGAGCAGTTCTTC
TRBV20-1,TRBD2,TRBJ2-1,many,CSAWTSGRGSYNEQFF,TGCAGTGCTTGGACTAGCGGGAGGGGTTCCTACAATGAGCAGTTCTTC
TRBV19,NA,TRBJ2-3,NA,CASSHISTDTQYF,TGTGCCAGTAGTCATATTTCAACAGATACGCAGTATTTT
TRBV20-1,NA,TRBJ2-2,few,CSATRGRELFF,TGCAGTGCAACCCGGGGGCGGGAGCTGTTTTTT
TRBV29-1,NA,TRBJ2-4,NA,CGVGPREFSIQYF,TGCGGCGTTGGACCCAGGGAGTTTAGCATTCAGTACTTC
TRBV10-3,NA,TRBJ2-7,NA,CAIRDGRYEQYF,TGTGCCATCAGGGACGGGCGCTACGAGCAGTACTTC
TRBV5-1,TRBD1,TRBJ2-1,few,CASSTGTVNEQFF,TGCGCCAGCAGCACAGGGACAGTCAATGAGCAGTTCTTC
TRBV30,NA,TRBJ1-1,few,CAWSVRRVEAFF,TGTGCCTGGAGTGTACGTAGGGTTGAAGCTTTCTTT
TRBV12-3/TRBV12-4,NA,TRBJ2-2,NA,CASSFPRYGELFF,TGTGCCAGCAGTTTCCCGCGGTACGGGGAGCTGTTTTTT
TRBV20-1,TRBD2,TRBJ2-5,NA,CSASTSGRRGETQYF,TGCAGTGCGTCGACTAGCGGGAGGCGGGGGGAGACCCAGTACTTC
TRBV5-1,NA,TRBJ1-3,many,CASSLGGPGNTIYF,TGCGCCAGCAGCTTGGGCGGCCCGGGAAACACCATATATTTT
TRBV3-1,NA,TRBJ1-1,few,CASSPQPGNTEAFF,TGTGCCAGCAGTCCCCAGCCCGGGAACACTGAAGCTTTCTTT
TRBV5-1,TRBD2,TRBJ2-1,few,CASRQAGGSYNEQFF,TGCGCCAGCAGACAGGCGGGGGGTTCCTACAATGAGCAGTTCTTC
TRBV9,NA,TRBJ2-3,few,CASSVGLAGQGYSTDTQYF,TGTGCCAGCAGCGTAGGCCTAGCGGGACAGGGATATAGCACAGATACGCAGTATTTT
TRBV4-1,NA,TRBJ1-1,NA,CASSQLRGVNTEAFF,TGCGCCAGCAGCCAACTACGGGGGGTGAACACTGAAGCTTTCTTT
TRBV24-1,NA,TRBJ2-3,many,CATSDLATKLGGTDTQYF,TGTGCCACCAGTGATTTGGCGACTAAGCTAGGAGGCACAGATACGCAGTATTTT
TRBV30,TRBD1,TRBJ2-3,NA,CAWRDRASTDTQYF,TGTGCCTGGAGGGACAGGGCTAGCACAGATACGCAGTATTTT
TRBV7-2,NA,TRBJ2-1,NA,CASSRGGLNEQFF,TGTGCCAGCAGCCGTGGGGGGTTGAATGAGCAGTTCTTC
TRBV7-9,NA,TRBJ2-7,many,CASSLDTSIYEQYF,TGTGCCAGCAGCTTAGACACTTCGATCTACGAGCAGTACTTC
TRBV2,NA,TRBJ2-1,few,CASKARGHEQFF,TGTGCCAGCAAGGCCAGGGGCCATGAGCAGTTCTTC
TRBV20-1,TRBD1,TRBJ2-5,few,CSARDAGTGGSGREETQYF,TGCAGTGCTAGAGATGCCGGGACAGGGGGCAGCGGGAGGGAGGAGACCCAGTACTTC
TRBV29-1,NA,TRBJ1-2,NA,CSVGSRRAGPLARTYYGYTF,TGCAGCGTTGGGAGCCGGCGGGCAGGGCCTCTGGCCCGAACATACTATGGCTACACCTTC
TRBV20-1,NA,TRBJ2-7,few,CSYTGPGTYEQYF,TGCAGTTACACTGGACCCGGAACCTACGAGCAGTACTTC